This T cell receptor beta chain was profiled in a study of cytomegalovirus exposure and HLA in healthy donors. To note about this clone: What it recognizes is unknown.

The V segment lost 5 bases and the J segment 0 bases; nucleotides outside the gene matches: 7. The germline V gene encodes CDR1 SGHTA and CDR2 FQGNSA. This CDR3 region has 17 residues. Libraries were prepared by immunoSEQ multiplex PCR; TCRdb keeps only in-frame clonotypes and omits some of them. This repertoire shows 150,000 to 200,000 clones, over 65% found once; its top ten account for about 7%. The study's findings and limits: Specificity for CMV antigens was confirmed in vitro for a few of the CMV-associated chains. Across donors, most TCRs were seen rarely, yet some public ones were widespread.

This receptor was taken from a man aged 18 to 29 in good health and CMV-seropositive. The V gene is TRBV7-2, the J gene TRBJ2-2; 9 nucleotides match TRBD2. The sample taken for sequencing was PBMCs. The CDR3: CASSVLAGFANTGELFF. The CDR3 bases are TGTGCCAGCAGCGTCCTAGCGGGGTTCGCGAACACCGGGGAGCTGTTTTTT.